This entry concerns a single T cell receptor beta chain. The antigen is undetermined. Time point denoted: pre-sensitization, week 0. The treatment denotes: therapeutic diphenylcyclopropenone sensitization with weekly scalp DPC. This sample is part of a study of human T cells and chemical hapten exposure. As for the study in general: The sensitizer, 2% DPC, was used on around 2 cm by around 2 cm of upper inner arm skin. There were per-sample TCR yield variations, arising mainly from small pooled library volume differences.

V shed 6 bases and J shed 0 bases, with 12 bases lying between them. The CDR3 covers 16 residues. MiXCR was run by TCRdb on the RACE reads, yielding one entry per CDR3 protein. The top ten hold 2.5% to 3% of the sample, which has 350,000 to 450,000 distinct CDR3 sequences, 4.5% to 6% seen once. General study results and limits: Counts of expanded TCRs (at PT1) showed a positive correlation with patch test score.

The receptor was isolated from a woman aged 50 to 60 with alopecia areata. Some clones in this sample may be carry-over from other donors' samples. This chain joins TRBV12-3 or TRBV12-4 and TRBJ1-6, with D hard to call. The sequences come from whole blood, collected in connection with sensitization to the hapten diphenylcyclopropenone (DPC). In DNA, the CDR3 is TGTGCCAGCAGCTCTCGGATAAGCTCCTATAATTCACCCCTCCACTTT. This gives the protein CASSSRISSYNSPLHF.